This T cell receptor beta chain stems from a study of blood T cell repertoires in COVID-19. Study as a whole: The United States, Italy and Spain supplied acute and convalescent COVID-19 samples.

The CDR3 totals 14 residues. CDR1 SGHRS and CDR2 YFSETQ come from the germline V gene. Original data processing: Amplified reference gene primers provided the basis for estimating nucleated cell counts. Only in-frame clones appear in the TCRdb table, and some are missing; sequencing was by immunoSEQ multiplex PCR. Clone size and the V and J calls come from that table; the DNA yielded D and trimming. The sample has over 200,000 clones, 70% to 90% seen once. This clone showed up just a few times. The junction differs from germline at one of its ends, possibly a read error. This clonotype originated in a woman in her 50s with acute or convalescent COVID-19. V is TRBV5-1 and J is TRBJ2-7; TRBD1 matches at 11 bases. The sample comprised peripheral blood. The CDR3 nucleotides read TGCGCCACCAGCCCCGGGACAGGGGGTTACGAGCAGTACTTC. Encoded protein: CATSPGTGGYEQYF.